The 17 T cell receptor beta chains below all came from one sample that was sequenced in a study of T-cell reconstitution after alpha-beta-depleted transplantation in children. Unique molecular identifiers were used in preparing the TCRbeta library. TCRdb itself ran the PCR reads through MiXCR, one entry per CDR3 protein. This table holds roughly 790,000 distinct CDR3 sequences, around 15% found once. The sample in question was PBMCs, mostly from graft donor cells, obtained 360 days after TCRalphabeta/CD19-depleted stem cell transplant. The receptors shown here come from a male patient younger than 18 who had a stem cell transplant for acute lymphoblastic leukemia, so the T cells may come from the graft donor.

This clonotype occurred a few times. The genes are TRBV11-1 and TRBJ2-7; 8 bases line up with TRBD2. V was clipped by 0 bases and J by 2 bases; unmatched bases: 3. CDR1 and CDR2 from the germline V gene are SGHAT and FQDESV (reference sequence). CDR3 length equals 15 residues. The CDR3 DNA reads as TGTGCCAGCAGCTTAGCCTCGGGAGGGACCTACGAGCAGTACTTC. Its protein is CASSLASGGTYEQYF.

The CDR3 DNA reads TGTGCCAGCAGCAAAGGAAAAGGCCGAGGCTACGAGCAGTACTTC. It is translated as CASSKGKGRGYEQYF. The chain joins TRBV21-1 to TRBJ2-7. TRBV21-1 is a pseudogene segment. This CDR3 is 15 amino acids long.

This clonotype was seen a few times. The gene calls are TRBV5-1 and TRBJ2-7; D is unclear. Germline values: CDR1 SGHRS, CDR2 YFSETQ. CDR3 length equals 13 residues. V was pared by 2 bases and J by 6 bases, with 12 bases between. CDR3 nucleotides: TGCGCCAGCAGCTTAATCCCCTGGGGCGAGCAGTACTTC. This gives the protein CASSLIPWGEQYF.

There are a few counts of this clonotype. The chain recombines TRBV3-1 with TRBJ2-5; a weak D match, TRBD2 (5 bases). Per the germline V gene, CDR1 is LGHDT and CDR2 is YNNKEL (reference sequence). CDR3 length equals 14 residues. The V end lost 4 bases, the J end lost 1 base, and 10 bases lay between the germline ends. As DNA, the CDR3 is TGTGCCAGCAGCCCGGACTCCGTCCAAGAGACCCAGTACTTC. Translating gives CASSPDSVQETQYF.

This clonotype has only a few counts. V and J are TRBV12-3 or TRBV12-4 and TRBJ2-7, with D possibly being TRBD1 (5 bases). The CDR3 is 16 amino acids. The V end lost 5 bases, the J end lost 0 bases, and 17 bases lay between the germline ends. The CDR3 loop is CASSRPSDTDSYEQYF. The CDR3 DNA is TGTGCCAGCAGTCGCCCGTCGGACACAGACTCCTACGAGCAGTACTTC.

This clonotype was recorded a few times. The rearrangement uses TRBV5-5 and TRBJ2-7, with 10 positions matching TRBD2. Germline values: CDR1 SGHKS, CDR2 YYEKEE (reference sequence). CDR3 length equals 14 residues. V trimming: 4 bases; J trimming: 4 bases; junction bases outside the gene matches: 5. This CDR3 reads CASSEGLAAYEQYF. CDR3 sequence (DNA): TGTGCCAGCAGCGAAGGACTAGCGGCTTACGAGCAGTACTTC.

The chain has TRBV20-1 and TRBJ2-1; 9 nucleotides agree with TRBD2. This CDR3 has 16 residues. V was pared by 0 bases and J by 6 bases, with 9 bases of the junction left unmatched. The germline V gene has CDR1 DFQATT and CDR2 SNEGSKA (reference sequence). The CDR3, as DNA: TGCAGTGCTAGAGATCCAGTAGCGGGAGAGAGCAATGAGCAGTTCTTC. It yields the protein CSARDPVAGESNEQFF.

The chain's CDR3 is CATSRDLGTSGGETQYF. Here the CDR3 DNA reads TGTGCCACCAGCAGAGATTTGGGGACTAGCGGGGGGGAGACCCAGTACTTC. The V call is TRBV15, the J call TRBJ2-5, with TRBD2 identical over 15 bases. V gave up 0 bases and J gave up 5 bases; unmatched junction bases: 4. Germline V lookup: CDR1 LNHNV, CDR2 YYDKDF (reference sequence). The CDR3 sequence is 17 residues long.

The chain has TRBV29-1 and TRBJ1-3; a possible D gene is TRBD1 (6 bases). The V and J ends lost 6 bases and 5 bases respectively, with 14 bases between them. This CDR3 is 13 amino acids long. The germline CDR1 and CDR2 sequences are SQVTM and ANQGSEA. CDR3 sequence: CSVKQGNRNTIYF. CDR3 DNA sequence: TGCAGCGTGAAACAGGGAAACAGAAACACCATATATTTT.

This clonotype showed up just a few times. The rearrangement uses TRBV7-2 and TRBJ2-7; no definite D call. Germline CDR1 reads SGHTA; CDR2 reads FQGNSA. V lost 5 bases and J 6 bases, leaving 20 bases between the germline ends. The CDR3 totals 15 residues. The CDR3 nucleotides are TGTGCCAGCAGCCGCCCCCGAGACCGCCGGTTCGAGCAGTACTTC. Translation gives CASSRPRDRRFEQYF.

The sample holds a few counts of this clonotype. This chain links TRBV19 with TRBJ2-5; D is possibly TRBD1 (6 bases). Germline V gene data show CDR1 as LNHDA and CDR2 as SQIVND (reference sequence). The CDR3 extends over 13 amino acids. Trimming cost V 6 bases and J 1 base, with 9 bases left between them. The CDR3 spells CASRKDSQETQYF. For the CDR3, the DNA is TGTGCCAGTAGGAAGGACAGCCAAGAGACCCAGTACTTC.

About this clonotype itself: At one end the junction does not follow the germline gene, possibly because of a read error. The V and J genes are TRBV3-1 and TRBJ2-7; D possibly matches TRBD1 or TRBD2 (5 bases each). Germline V gene lookup returns CDR1 LGHDT and CDR2 YNNKEL (reference sequence). The CDR3 runs 17 residues. The CDR3 nucleotides are TGTGCCTGCAGCCAAGGCGGTCGGGGCGATCTCTCCCACGAGCAGTACTTC. Translation gives CACSQGGRGDLSHEQYF.

The table lists this clonotype with a few counts. This chain links TRBV7-3 with TRBJ1-1, with D tentatively TRBD1 (5 bases). The CDR3 runs 13 residues. The germline CDR1 and CDR2 sequences are SGHTA and FQGTGA. Trimming removed 6 bases at V and 5 bases at J, with 13 bases between. CDR3 sequence (DNA): TGTGCCAGCAGTCCCTATGGGGGGACTGAAGCTTTCTTT. Its protein is CASSPYGGTEAFF.

This clonotype was counted between two and nine times. The chain joins TRBV19 to TRBJ1-4; possible D gene TRBD1, 5 bases. Trimming pared 3 bases from V and 0 bases from J, leaving 8 bases between. Germline loops: CDR1 LNHDA, CDR2 SQIVND (reference sequence). The CDR3 consists of 15 residues. CDR3 sequence reads: CASSIRQTTNEKLFF. CDR3 nucleotide sequence: TGTGCCAGTAGTATTAGACAGACAACTAATGAAAAACTGTTTTTT.

This chain connects TRBV4-1 to TRBJ2-1, with no clear D. Germline V gene sequence: CDR1 MGHRA, CDR2 YSYEKL. V lost 4 bases to trimming and J lost 1 base, with 20 bases between them. The CDR3 runs 18 residues. In nucleotides, the CDR3 is TGCGCCAGCAGCCCATCTCGGGCCACCCAGTCGTCCTACAATGAGCAGTTCTTC. Its translation is CASSPSRATQSSYNEQFF.

V usage is TRBV5-5 and J usage is TRBJ2-2, with D perhaps matching TRBD1 or TRBD2 (5 bases each). V was shortened by 0 bases and J by 4 bases, with 16 bases between the two germline ends. The CDR3 extends over 17 amino acids. Germline CDR1 SGHKS, CDR2 YYEKEE (reference sequence). This CDR3 reads CASSLATSFGATGELFF. DNA for the CDR3: TGTGCCAGCAGCTTGGCAACAAGCTTCGGGGCCACCGGGGAGCTGTTTTTT.

The chain couples TRBV4-1 to TRBJ1-1; 7 positions agree with TRBD1. The CDR3 is 15 amino acids. V shed 10 bases, J shed 1 base, and the junction held 12 bases outside the gene matches. In germline, CDR1 is MGHRA, CDR2 YSYEKL. The CDR3 DNA follows: TGCGCCACCCCCCCAAGGGGACAGCAGAACACTGAAGCTTTCTTT. It yields the protein CATPPRGQQNTEAFF.